Shown below are 5 T cell receptor beta chains from a single sample sequenced in a study of blood T cell repertoires in COVID-19. Produced via immunoSEQ multiplex PCR; TCRdb's table is partial and in-frame only. The sample has approximately 140,000 clones, less than 85% seen once. The sample taken for sequencing was peripheral blood. The receptors come from a human donor in a cohort sampled during active COVID-19.

The J gene is TRBJ1-6, the V gene TRBV18, with D maybe TRBD1 (6 bases). Trimming shortened V by 6 bases and J by 1 base, and 16 bases separated the two germline ends. Looked up from germline, CDR1 is KGHSH and CDR2 is LQKENI. There are 17 residues in the CDR3. CDR3 amino acids: CASSLKARGSYNSPLHF. The CDR3 nucleotides are TGTGCCAGCTCGCTTAAGGCTAGGGGGTCCTATAATTCACCCCTCCACTTT.

The chain recombines TRBV27 with TRBJ2-3; no reliable D call. Germline CDR1 reads MNHEY; CDR2 reads SMNVEV (reference sequence). V shed 5 bases and J shed 5 bases, with 8 bases lying between them. The CDR3 totals 12 residues. For the CDR3, the DNA is TGTGCCAGCAGTCCTACCGGAGATACGCAGTATTTT. It yields the protein CASSPTGDTQYF.

The rearrangement uses TRBV7-8 and TRBJ2-2; possible D gene TRBD1, 6 bases. This CDR3 is 16 amino acids long. V lost 1 base to trimming and J lost 1 base, with 10 bases between them. Germline CDR1 SGHVS, CDR2 FQNEAQ. The CDR3 here is CASSLVTTGNTGELFF. CDR3 nucleotide sequence: TGTGCCAGCAGCTTAGTGACGACAGGGAACACCGGGGAGCTGTTTTTT.

The CDR3 loop is CASSSGPQETQYF. As DNA, the CDR3 is TGTGCCAGCAGCTCGGGTCCGCAAGAGACCCAGTACTTC. The genes are TRBV5-4 and TRBJ2-5; D not resolved. CDR3 length: 13 amino acids. From germline, CDR1 is SGHNT and CDR2 YYREEE (reference sequence). V was pared by 3 bases and J by 2 bases, with 8 bases between.

The chain recombines TRBV5-5 with TRBJ1-5; 10 bases match TRBD1. Trimming at V came to 3 bases and at J to 7 bases, leaving 7 bases not matched to a gene. Germline CDR1 and CDR2: SGHKS and YYEKEE (reference sequence). The CDR3 has 15 residues. The DNA for the CDR3 is TGTGCCAGCAGCTGGGGGACAGGGGCCGCGCAGCCCCAGCATTTT. Amino acids: CASSWGTGAAQPQHF.